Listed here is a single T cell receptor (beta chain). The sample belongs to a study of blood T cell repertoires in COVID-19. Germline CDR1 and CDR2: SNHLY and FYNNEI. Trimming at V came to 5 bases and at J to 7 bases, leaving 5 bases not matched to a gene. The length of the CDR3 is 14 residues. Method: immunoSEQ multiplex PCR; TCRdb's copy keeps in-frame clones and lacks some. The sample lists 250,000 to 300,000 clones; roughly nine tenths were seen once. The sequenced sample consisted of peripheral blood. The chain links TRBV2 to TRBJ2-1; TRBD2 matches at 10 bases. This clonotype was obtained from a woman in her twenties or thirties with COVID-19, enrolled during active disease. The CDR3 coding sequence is TGTGCCAGCAGTTTACTAGCGGGAAGGAATGAGCAGTTCTTC. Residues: CASSLLAGRNEQFF.